Described below is a single T cell receptor (beta chain) sequence and its context. This entry is derived from a study of blood T cell repertoires in COVID-19. In the study overall: Researchers got acute and convalescent COVID-19 samples from the United States, Italy and Spain. PBMCs, B-cell-depleted T cells, or T cells were the source of the cDNA or gDNA that made up the material.

V shed 5 bases and J shed 0 bases, with 15 bases lying between them. Germline V gene sequence: CDR1 PRHDT, CDR2 FYEKMQ (reference sequence). This CDR3 is 16 amino acids long. As handled by the study authors: Amplification from reference gene primers served as the basis for estimated nucleated cell counts. Assay used: immunoSEQ multiplex PCR; TCRdb lists only in-frame clones, some missing. V and J calls and clone size are those listed in that table; D and trimming were worked out from the DNA. The profile shows roughly 65,000 clones, 80% to 85% of them singletons. The sequence was collected from a human donor in a cohort sampled during active COVID-19. Sequenced input: peripheral blood. The chain carries TRBV13 and TRBJ2-3; D perhaps matches TRBD1 (5 bases). In DNA form, the CDR3 reads TGTGCCAGCAGCCCCTCGGACATCTCTAGCACAGATACGCAGTATTTT. The encoded protein is CASSPSDISSTDTQYF.